What follows describes a single T cell receptor (beta chain). Its cognate antigen is unknown. CDR1 and CDR2 from the germline V gene are MDHEN and SYDVKM. The trim removed 7 bases at V and 3 bases at J, leaving 9 bases unmatched. The CDR3 has 15 residues. These donors were members of the roughly 110-subject validation cohort, a group separate from the roughly 670-subject first cohort. The entry originates in a study of cytomegalovirus exposure and HLA in healthy donors. Findings and limits, study-wide: Published work reported that the classifier diagnosed cytomegalovirus status with high specificity and sensitivity. Cytomegalovirus association was listed for 150 to 200 TCR beta chains.

Repertoires were generated with immunoSEQ multiplex PCR, while TCRdb's copy carries only in-frame clones and drops some. The sample records around 150,000 clones, approximately 84% being singletons. The V call is TRBV28, the J call TRBJ1-2, with 9 positions matching TRBD1. The receptor was isolated from a man younger than 45 in good health and CMV-seropositive. Sequencing was done on a sample of PBMCs. Here the CDR3 DNA reads TGTGCCAGCAACCGGGACAGGGTCTACGACTATGGCTACACCTTC. Translating it yields CASNRDRVYDYGYTF.